One sample yielded the 21 T cell receptor beta chains listed below, sequenced in a study of tumor and adjacent non-tumor tissue in lung cancer. RNA was extracted from bulk tissue without any cell sorting. The library came from three nested PCR rounds adapted from ARM-PCR protocols. Each CDR3 protein is one row after TCRdb ran MiXCR on the multiplex PCR reads. The sample has fewer than 120,000 distinct CDR3 sequences, over 70% seen once; the top ten hold 22%. The sequenced sample was lung tumor tissue. The receptors shown here come from a man aged 65 to 85 with non-small cell lung cancer.

In regard to this clonotype: This CDR3 fails to terminate in the conserved phenylalanine or tryptophan, so it likely reflects a read error. The chain recombines TRBV12-3 or TRBV12-4 with TRBJ2-6, with 12 nucleotides matching TRBD1. CDR3 length: 17 amino acids. The CDR3: CASSPGQGADGDNVLTC. Here the CDR3 DNA reads TGTGCCAGCAGTCCGGGACAGGGGGCGGATGGGGACAACGTCCTGACTTGC.

This clonotype was observed a single time. The V call is TRBV6-2 or TRBV6-3, the J call TRBJ2-1; D is undetermined. V dropped 0 bases and J dropped 16 bases, with 19 bases sitting between them. The CDR3 spans 14 residues. Per the germline V gene, CDR1 is MNHEY and CDR2 is SVGEGT. DNA of the CDR3: TGTGCCAGCAGTTACTCGAGGCAAGTTACCTCTCACTTCTTC. Translated, it gives CASSYSRQVTSHFF.

Comments on this clonotype: This clone may be a read error of a much larger clone one base away. The V and J genes are TRBV14 and TRBJ1-2, with 7 bases lining up with TRBD1. The CDR3 has 15 residues. V lost 1 base, J lost 8 bases, and 10 bases stayed unmatched. CDR1 and CDR2 (germline): SGHDN, FVKESK. In DNA, the CDR3 is TGTGCCAGCAGCCAAGCCCTTACAGGGGTTGGCGGCTACACCTTC. Its protein product is CASSQALTGVGGYTF.

As to this clonotype: This could be a read error, since a much larger clone is one nucleotide away. V is TRBV5-1 and J is TRBJ2-3; D may be TRBD1 or TRBD2 (6 bases each). This CDR3 has 15 residues. Germline V lookup: CDR1 SGHRS, CDR2 YFSETQ. CDR3 in DNA: TGCGCCAGCAGCTTAGGGTTCGGGGGCACAGATACGAAGTATTTT. It codes for CASSLGFGGTDTKYF.

Points on this clonotype: The junction departs from germline at one end; a sequencing error may be responsible. The CDR3 protein is CSASGGRQGNQPKHF. In DNA form, the CDR3 reads TGCAGTGCGTCTGGGGGCCGCCAAGGCAATCAGCCCAAGCATTTT. V and J are TRBV20-1 and TRBJ1-5; D is possibly TRBD1 (6 bases). Per germline, CDR1 DFQATT and CDR2 SNEGSKA (reference sequence). This CDR3 is 15 amino acids long.

Concerning this clonotype itself: This CDR3 fails to terminate in the conserved phenylalanine or tryptophan, so it likely reflects a read error. The rearrangement links TRBV29-1 to TRBJ1-2, with D unresolved. Germline assignment: CDR1 SQVTM and CDR2 ANQGSEA. The CDR3 contains 13 residues. As DNA, the CDR3 is TGCACCGTTCTCCCGACGGGAGCCTATGGCTACACCCTC. Translated: CTVLPTGAYGYTL.

Turning to this clonotype: One end of the junction is discordant with germline, which a read error may explain. The chain joins TRBV5-4 to TRBJ2-5, with no clear D. The CDR3 is 14 amino acids. Germline V gene lookup returns CDR1 SGHNT and CDR2 YYREEE (reference sequence). The CDR3 is CAGSAAGPQETQYF. The CDR3 nucleotides read TGTGCCGGCAGCGCCGCAGGACCACAAGAGACCCAGTACTTC.

Concerning this clonotype itself: At one end the junction does not follow the germline gene, possibly because of a read error. The V and J genes are TRBV4-1 and TRBJ1-2, with D hard to call. From germline, CDR1 is MGHRA and CDR2 YSYEKL. This CDR3 is built from 13 residues. The CDR3 sequence: CASCHEGSYGYTF. The CDR3 nucleotides read TGCGCCAGCTGCCACGAGGGCTCCTATGGCTACACCTTC.

The J gene is TRBJ2-1, the V gene TRBV20-1; TRBD2 aligns across 8 bases. The length of the CDR3 is 18 residues. The J segment lost 4 bases and the V segment lost 1 base, leaving 15 bases of the junction unmatched. CDR1 and CDR2 from the germline V gene are DFQATT and SNEGSKA (reference sequence). The CDR3 protein is CSARGRPGGSLSYNEQFF. For the CDR3, the DNA is TGCAGTGCTAGAGGCCGGCCGGGGGGGAGCTTAAGTTACAATGAGCAGTTCTTC.

The CDR3 sequence: CASSLFGLDTEAFF. The CDR3 DNA follows: TGTGCCAGCAGCTTATTTGGGTTGGACACTGAAGCTTTCTTT. This rearrangement joins TRBV5-5 to TRBJ1-1; D remains unclear. CDR3 length equals 14 residues. Germline lookup yields CDR1 SGHKS and CDR2 YYEKEE (reference sequence). The ends were cut back, 2 bases at V and 3 bases at J, with 11 bases in the middle. The full variable domain, rest sourced from reference TRBV5-5 and TRBJ1-1, is DAGVTQSPTHLIKTRGQQVTLRCSPISGHKSVSWYQQVLGQGPQFIFQYYEKEERGRGNFPDRFSARQFPNYSSELNVNALLLGDSALYLCASSLFGLDTEAFFGQGTRLTVV.

As to this clonotype: The conserved closing phenylalanine or tryptophan is absent in this CDR3, likely reflecting a read error. No DNA is shown, since the ends of the CDR3 on it are uncertain; the CDR3 is the one TCRdb lists. The V gene is TRBV12-3 or TRBV12-4, the J gene TRBJ1-6; TRBD1 was called by the table and not checked on the DNA. The CDR3 spans 14 residues, counting both ends. CDR3 region: CASSRTVCNSPLNL.

On this clonotype itself: No conserved phenylalanine or tryptophan is present at the end of the CDR3, so a read error is the likely explanation. The chain is built from TRBV10-2 and TRBJ2-1; D could derive from TRBD1 or TRBD2 (5 bases each). The CDR3 is 15 residues long. Germline V gene data show CDR1 as WSHSY and CDR2 as SAAADI. With 10 bases removed from V and 8 bases from J, the gap between germline ends came to 24 bases. The CDR3 DNA reads TGCGCCAACAGGTCACCGGGACCCTCTTCTCATGAGCAGTTCTTA. This encodes CANRSPGPSSHEQFL.

Worth noting for this clonotype: Because the CDR3 is missing its conserved closing phenylalanine or tryptophan, this is likely a read error. The V call is TRBV11-1, the J call TRBJ2-5; 8 positions agree with TRBD2. In germline, CDR1 is SGHAT, CDR2 FQDESV (reference sequence). This CDR3 has 13 amino acids. CDR3 amino acids: CAGSLVRGGSQYY. The CDR3 DNA reads as TGTGCCGGCAGCTTAGTACGGGGGGGATCCCAGTACTAC.

In the case of this clonotype: A read error is likely, as this CDR3 ends without the conserved phenylalanine or tryptophan. This chain connects TRBV6-5 to TRBJ1-6; D unclear. The CDR3 is 12 amino acids. From germline, CDR1 is MNHEY and CDR2 SVGAGI. CDR3 protein: CASRKFNSPLHV. CDR3 DNA: TGTGCTAGCAGAAAATTTAATTCACCCCTCCACGTT.

This clonotype showed up just once. The junction differs from germline at one of its ends, possibly a read error. This sequence joins TRBV20-1 and TRBJ2-3, with a possible D match to TRBD1 (6 bases). CDR1 is DFQATT, CDR2 SNEGSKA, per germline (reference sequence). This CDR3 has 14 amino acids. DNA for the CDR3: TGCAGTGCTTTACACAGGGCAGGCACAGATACGCTGTATTTT. This encodes CSALHRAGTDTLYF.

The chain carries TRBV4-1 and TRBJ2-1; tentatively, D is TRBD1 (5 bases). V was shortened by 4 bases and J by 11 bases, with 21 bases between the two germline ends. The CDR3 is 15 residues long. Germline values: CDR1 MGHRA, CDR2 YSYEKL. The CDR3 nucleotides read TGCGCCAGCAGCCTAGGGCGTTCAGGGCGGAACAAGCAGTTCTTC. It encodes CASSLGRSGRNKQFF.

This rearrangement joins TRBV6-5 to TRBJ1-1, with a possible D match to TRBD1 (6 bases). The germline gives CDR1 MNHEY, CDR2 SVGAGI. Trimming left V 7 bases short and J 4 bases short, with 19 bases between. The CDR3 is made up of 15 amino acids. CDR3 amino acids: CASMPGTWLVTEAFF. The CDR3 DNA reads as TGTGCCAGCATGCCCGGGACATGGTTGGTCACTGAAGCTTTCTTT.

Worth noting for this clonotype: A much larger clone lies a single base off, so this may be a read error. This chain links TRBV20-1 with TRBJ1-2; D unresolved. The CDR3 is made up of 11 amino acids. The germline V gene has CDR1 DFQATT and CDR2 SNEGSKA (reference sequence). Here the CDR3 DNA reads TGCAGTCCTAGTCAGCAGGTTGGCTACACCTTC. Residues: CSPSQQVGYTF.

This rearrangement joins TRBV12-3 or TRBV12-4 to TRBJ1-3, with 8 positions matching TRBD1. The CDR3 consists of 14 residues. The J segment lost 2 bases and the V segment lost 10 bases, leaving 7 bases of the junction unmatched. As DNA, the CDR3 is TGTGCCAACAAGATGGACAGGGCTGGAAACACCATATATTTT. As protein: CANKMDRAGNTIYF.

The chain has TRBV12-5 and TRBJ2-2; 7 positions agree with TRBD2. The V segment lost 6 bases and the J segment 3 bases; nucleotides outside the gene matches: 10. The CDR3 length is 16 residues. Germline V gene data show CDR1 as LGHNT and CDR2 as FRNRAP. CDR3 DNA: TGTGCTAGTGGCCCACGGGACTACCGTCACACCGGGGAGCTGTTTTTT. It encodes CASGPRDYRHTGELFF.

As to this clonotype: The conserved closing phenylalanine or tryptophan is absent in this CDR3, likely reflecting a read error. The chain recombines TRBV6-2 or TRBV6-3 with TRBJ2-1, with 8 bases lining up with TRBD2. The CDR3 spans 15 residues. From germline, CDR1 is MNHEY and CDR2 SVGEGT. The CDR3, as DNA: TGTGCCAGCAGTCCGGGACTAGGCAATACTAATGGGCAGTTCTTA. This sequence encodes CASSPGLGNTNGQFL.